This T cell receptor beta chain was sequenced for a study of T-cell reconstitution after alpha-beta-depleted transplantation in children. For TCRbeta, the library was prepared with unique molecular identifiers. One entry per CDR3 protein results from TCRdb running MiXCR on the PCR reads. The table lists approximately 490,000 distinct CDR3 sequences, 9.5% to 15% of them singletons. CDR1 and CDR2 (germline): DFQATT, SNEGSKA (reference sequence). Trimming took off 6 bases at V and 5 bases at J, with 16 bases between the two ends. CDR3 length: 14 amino acids. The rearrangement joins TRBV20-1 to TRBJ2-2, with D perhaps TRBD1 (6 bases). The receptor was isolated from a human donor who donated a stem cell graft to a child with combined immunodeficiency. The input for sequencing was PBMCs from the stem cell graft donor, taken from the stem cell graft. The CDR3 DNA reads as TGCAGTGCAAGGTTCACAGGGTGGACCGGGGAGCTGTTTTTT. This encodes CSARFTGWTGELFF.